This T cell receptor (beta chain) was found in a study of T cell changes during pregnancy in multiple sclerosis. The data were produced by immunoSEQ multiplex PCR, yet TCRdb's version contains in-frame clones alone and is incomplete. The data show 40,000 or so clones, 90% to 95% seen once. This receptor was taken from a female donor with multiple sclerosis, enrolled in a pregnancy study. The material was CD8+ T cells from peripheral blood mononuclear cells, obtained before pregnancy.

The CDR3 DNA reads as TGTGCCAGCAGCTTAACGGCGGAGAGCTCCTACAATGAGCAGTTCTTC. It specifies CASSLTAESSYNEQFF. This sequence joins TRBV7-3 and TRBJ2-1; D gene ambiguous. CDR1 is SGHTA and CDR2 is FQGTGA in the germline V gene. The CDR3 is 16 amino acids. V gave up 0 bases and J gave up 0 bases, with 9 bases separating them.